A single sample is the source of the 29 T cell receptor beta chains below, sequenced in a study of identical twins. TCRdb ran MiXCR on the 5' RACE reads and lists one entry per CDR3 protein. The data contain hundreds of thousands of distinct CDR3 sequences, 8.5% to 9.5% of them singletons. The same data also went into a second study, on yellow fever vaccine responses in identical twins.

Sequenced material: PBMCs. These receptors all stem from a woman aged 18-29 years in good health.

The chain has TRBV4-1 and TRBJ1-1; possibly TRBD1 for D (5 bases). Germline CDR1 MGHRA, CDR2 YSYEKL. With 5 bases removed from V and 0 bases from J, the gap between germline ends came to 13 bases. The CDR3 loop spans 15 amino acids. In DNA, the CDR3 is TGCGCCAGCAGCTTTCCGACAGCGATGAACACTGAAGCTTTCTTT. It encodes CASSFPTAMNTEAFF.

This clonotype appeared many times. The V gene is TRBV12-3 or TRBV12-4, the J gene TRBJ1-1; maybe TRBD1 (6 bases). This CDR3 is 15 amino acids long. Trimming took 5 bases from V and 5 from J, leaving 18 bases between them. CDR3 nucleotide sequence: TGTGCCAGCAGTAACCGTCAGGGGCGTAAAACTGAAGCTTTCTTT. Residues: CASSNRQGRKTEAFF.

The chain is built from TRBV11-2 and TRBJ2-1; D uncertain. Deletions cut 5 bases from V and 10 bases from J, with 15 bases between. CDR3 size: 13 residues. Germline values: CDR1 SGHAT, CDR2 FQNNGV. This CDR3 is CASSIPEQVEQFF. The CDR3, as DNA: TGTGCCAGCAGCATTCCCGAGCAAGTCGAGCAGTTCTTC. The full variable domain, in which reference TRBV11-2 and TRBJ2-1 provide the parts outside the CDR3, is EAGVAQSPRYKIIEKRQSVAFWCNPISGHATLYWYQQILGQGPKLLIQFQNNGVVDDSQLPKDRFSAERLKGVDSTLKIQPAKLEDSAVYLCASSIPEQVEQFFGPGTRLTVL.

This clonotype was counted at least ten times. This chain links TRBV6-5 with TRBJ2-1; possibly TRBD1 or TRBD2 for D (5 bases each). Germline V gives CDR1 MNHEY, CDR2 SVGAGI. The CDR3 runs to 14 residues. Trimming took off 1 base at V and 8 bases at J, with 12 bases between the two ends. CDR3 sequence reads: CASSYWDAEDEQFF. CDR3 sequence (DNA): TGTGCCAGCAGTTACTGGGACGCCGAGGATGAGCAGTTCTTC.

The chain joins TRBV2 to TRBJ1-3, with D possibly TRBD1 on 5 matching bases. The CDR3 totals 16 residues. Trimming took 6 bases from V and 0 from J, leaving 15 bases between them. Germline V gene data show CDR1 as SNHLY and CDR2 as FYNNEI. The CDR3 protein is CASSVFKGSSGNTIYF. The CDR3 bases are TGTGCCAGCAGCGTGTTTAAGGGGAGCTCTGGAAACACCATATATTTT.

This clonotype was counted between two and nine times. The chain combines TRBV29-1 with TRBJ1-1; a possible D gene is TRBD1 (5 bases). Germline values: CDR1 SQVTM, CDR2 ANQGSEA. V was cut by 3 bases and J by 8 bases, with 10 bases left in between. The CDR3 spans 11 residues. The CDR3 loop is CSVDLRGEAFF. CDR3 bases: TGCAGCGTTGATTTAAGGGGAGAAGCTTTCTTT.

This clonotype was counted only a few times. The chain combines TRBV27 with TRBJ2-3, with TRBD1 matching over 8 bases. Germline loops: CDR1 MNHEY, CDR2 SMNVEV (reference sequence). The J segment lost 6 bases and the V segment lost 3 bases, leaving 14 bases of the junction unmatched. This CDR3 comprises 17 residues. CDR3 in amino acids: CASSLYRGNFKGDTQYF. DNA of the CDR3: TGTGCCAGCAGTTTGTACAGGGGGAATTTTAAAGGGGATACGCAGTATTTT.

This clonotype was seen many times. This chain joins TRBV4-3 and TRBJ2-7; 8 bases are a match to TRBD1. The CDR3 spans 15 residues. The germline V gene encodes CDR1 LGHNA and CDR2 YSLEER. V shed 0 bases and J 2 bases; nucleotides not matched to a gene: 3. The CDR3: CASSQERQGPYEQYF. CDR3 sequence (DNA): TGCGCCAGCAGCCAAGAACGACAGGGGCCCTACGAGCAGTACTTC.

At least ten counts were recorded for this clonotype. The chain uses TRBV12-3 or TRBV12-4 and TRBJ1-1; 7 bases line up with TRBD1. The V and J ends lost 6 bases and 5 bases, in that order; junction bases with no gene match: 9. The CDR3 loop spans 14 amino acids. Here the CDR3 DNA reads TGTGCCAGCAGACTCCAGGGGGGGGGGACTGAAGCTTTCTTT. It encodes CASRLQGGGTEAFF.

This clonotype was counted many times. The chain carries TRBV15 and TRBJ2-3; the match to TRBD2 covers 8 bases. From germline, CDR1 is LNHNV and CDR2 YYDKDF (reference sequence). Trimming at V came to 1 base and at J to 5 bases, leaving 5 bases not matched to a gene. CDR3 length equals 15 residues. The CDR3 loop is CATSRAGGRLDTQYF. In DNA, the CDR3 is TGTGCCACCAGCAGAGCGGGAGGGCGGTTAGATACGCAGTATTTT.

This clonotype was seen a few times. The chain uses TRBV15 and TRBJ2-7, with D tentatively TRBD1 or TRBD2 (6 bases each). Germline loops: CDR1 LNHNV, CDR2 YYDKDF (reference sequence). The CDR3 runs to 14 residues. Between the trimmed V and J ends, which lost 6 bases and 6 bases, there was a span of 18 bases. Here the CDR3 reads CATSLRSGAAEQYF. CDR3 DNA: TGTGCCACCAGTCTCCGGTCGGGGGCGGCCGAGCAGTACTTC.

This clonotype occurred a few times. DNA for the CDR3: TGTGCCAGCAGCGCCCGGCTAGCGTCTCACTACAATGAGCAGTTCTTC. This encodes CASSARLASHYNEQFF. This chain connects TRBV5-5 to TRBJ2-1; TRBD2 might be the D (6 bases). The V gene's germline CDR1 is SGHKS and CDR2 YYEKEE (reference sequence). The CDR3 extends over 16 amino acids. V gave up 4 bases and J gave up 3 bases, with 17 bases separating them.

V and J are TRBV7-9 and TRBJ1-1, with TRBD1 as a possible D gene (5 bases). The ends were cut back, 4 bases at V and 6 bases at J, with 12 bases in the middle. In germline, CDR1 is SEHNR, CDR2 FQNEAQ (reference sequence). This CDR3 has 13 residues. The CDR3: CASSSQRGAEAFF. DNA for the CDR3: TGTGCCAGCAGCTCCCAGCGGGGGGCTGAAGCTTTCTTT.

This clonotype has at least ten counts. The gene calls are TRBV6-6 and TRBJ2-1; D unclear. CDR1 is MNHNY and CDR2 is SVGAGI in the germline V gene (reference sequence). The V and J ends lost 7 bases and 7 bases respectively, with 8 bases between them. This CDR3 region has 11 residues. CDR3 sequence (DNA): TGTGCCAGCATTTATGGGAATGAGCAGTTCTTC. This translates into CASIYGNEQFF.

The V and J genes are TRBV10-3 and TRBJ2-6, with D possibly TRBD1 on 6 matching bases. Germline V CDR1 and CDR2: ENHRY, SYGVKD. The V gene lost 5 bases and the J gene lost 2 bases, with 10 bases spanning the gap. CDR3 size: 15 residues. CDR3: CAISPAGAGANVLTF. The CDR3 bases are TGTGCCATCAGTCCTGCAGGGGCTGGGGCCAACGTCCTGACTTTC.

V is TRBV20-1 and J is TRBJ2-2, with D unresolved. The CDR3 is 14 residues long. From germline, CDR1 is DFQATT and CDR2 SNEGSKA (reference sequence). With 6 bases removed from V and 3 bases from J, the gap between germline ends came to 14 bases. CDR3: CSASQRSDTGELFF. CDR3 nucleotides: TGCAGTGCCTCTCAGAGAAGCGACACCGGGGAGCTGTTTTTT.

This clonotype was seen a handful of times. The chain joins TRBV9 to TRBJ2-5; D uncertain. The CDR3 runs 13 residues. V was clipped by 3 bases and J by 1 base, with 7 bases between them. Germline CDR1 and CDR2: SGDLS and YYNGEE. The DNA of the CDR3 is TGTGCCAGCAGCGCTTCCAGCCAAGAGACCCAGTACTTC. This encodes CASSASSQETQYF.

This clonotype was seen ten or more times. CDR3 nucleotides: TGTGCCAGCAGCCTCCGGGGGGGCCTATCTGAGCAGTTCTTC. This codes for CASSLRGGLSEQFF. The V call is TRBV12-3 or TRBV12-4, the J call TRBJ2-1, with 8 positions matching TRBD2. V lost 6 bases to trimming and J lost 9 bases; unmatched junction nucleotides: 10. The CDR3 is 14 residues long.

The sample holds many counts of this clonotype. The V and J genes are TRBV28 and TRBJ2-5; 10 bases agree with TRBD2. The J segment lost 5 bases and the V segment lost 5 bases, leaving 5 bases of the junction unmatched. CDR1 is MDHEN, CDR2 SYDVKM, per germline. This CDR3 region has 14 residues. CDR3 sequence reads: CASSSGGAVETQYF. The CDR3 DNA reads TGTGCCAGCAGTAGCGGGGGGGCCGTCGAGACCCAGTACTTC.

This clonotype was counted many times. V is TRBV27 and J is TRBJ2-5; D is perhaps TRBD1 (5 bases). The germline gives CDR1 MNHEY, CDR2 SMNVEV (reference sequence). This CDR3 spans 16 amino acids. V dropped 4 bases and J dropped 1 base, with 16 bases sitting between them. The chain's CDR3 is CASSSLGWQGQETQYF. CDR3 DNA sequence: TGTGCCAGCAGTTCCCTTGGGTGGCAGGGCCAAGAGACCCAGTACTTC.

This clonotype turned up a few times. J is TRBJ2-1 and V is TRBV5-1; 7 positions match TRBD2. J lost 0 bases, V lost 3 bases, and 3 bases had no gene match. Germline V gene lookup returns CDR1 SGHRS and CDR2 YFSETQ. The CDR3 length is 15 residues. CDR3: CASSSGGISYNEQFF. The CDR3 DNA sequence: TGCGCCAGCAGCTCCGGGGGGATCTCCTACAATGAGCAGTTCTTC.

This clonotype occurred many times. The chain is built from TRBV11-2 and TRBJ2-1; the D is unclear. Germline loops: CDR1 SGHAT, CDR2 FQNNGV. V lost 1 base and J 0 bases, leaving 10 bases between the germline ends. This CDR3 has 16 amino acids. Here the CDR3 reads CASSLVFGSSYNEQFF. CDR3 bases: TGTGCCAGCAGCTTAGTATTCGGTAGCTCCTACAATGAGCAGTTCTTC.

Ten or more counts support this clonotype. The gene calls are TRBV29-1 and TRBJ2-1; 10 bases fit TRBD2. V lost 4 bases to trimming and J lost 8 bases; unmatched junction nucleotides: 5. Germline values: CDR1 SQVTM, CDR2 ANQGSEA. This CDR3 comprises 13 residues. The CDR3 protein is CSVVLAGIYEQFF. As DNA, the CDR3 is TGCAGCGTTGTACTAGCGGGGATCTATGAGCAGTTCTTC.

The V and J genes are TRBV5-1 and TRBJ2-7, with D unclear. Germline CDR1 is SGHRS and CDR2 is YFSETQ. The V and J ends lost 2 bases and 7 bases respectively, with 13 bases between them. The CDR3 runs to 13 residues. The CDR3 nucleotides read TGCGCCAGCAGCTTTCCGGGCAGCTTGGAGCAGTACTTC. Translated: CASSFPGSLEQYF.

Concerning this clonotype: Mismatch with germline at one junction end may stem from a read error. This sequence joins TRBV25-1 and TRBJ2-1; tentative D call: TRBD2 (5 bases). Per the germline V gene, CDR1 is MGHDK and CDR2 is SYGVNS. CDR3 length equals 13 residues. CDR3 in amino acids: CARSAGEYNEQFF. CDR3 sequence (DNA): TGTGCCAGAAGTGCCGGGGAGTACAATGAGCAGTTCTTC.

As regards this clonotype: The junction and the germline gene differ at one end; a read error may be behind it. The genes are TRBV20-1 and TRBJ2-5; D is ambiguous. This CDR3 has 16 amino acids. Germline V gene sequence: CDR1 DFQATT, CDR2 SNEGSKA (reference sequence). The CDR3 sequence is CSAKTSALGVAETKYF. The DNA of the CDR3 is TGCAGTGCTAAGACGTCGGCCCTTGGGGTTGCAGAGACCAAGTACTTC.

The genes are TRBV28 and TRBJ2-7; a possible D gene is TRBD2 (7 bases). CDR1 and CDR2 from the germline V gene are MDHEN and SYDVKM. This CDR3 has 17 residues. The V gene lost 0 bases and the J gene lost 5 bases, with 20 bases spanning the gap. The CDR3 nucleotides are TGTGCCAGCAGTTTATGGAGCCCGAAAGGGGGGAGGGACGAGCAGTACTTC. This codes for CASSLWSPKGGRDEQYF.

The V gene is TRBV9, the J gene TRBJ2-1; 9 nucleotides align to TRBD2. Unmatched junction bases numbered 9, after V lost 3 bases and J lost 5 bases. The CDR3 spans 16 residues. The germline V gene encodes CDR1 SGDLS and CDR2 YYNGEE. The CDR3 bases are TGTGCCAGCAGCGAGAATAGCGGGAGCCACCACAATGAGCAGTTCTTC. Protein sequence: CASSENSGSHHNEQFF.

This clonotype was found a few times. The chain is built from TRBV7-8 and TRBJ2-1, with 7 nucleotides matching TRBD1. From germline, CDR1 is SGHVS and CDR2 FQNEAQ. The CDR3 is 17 residues long. V trimming: 4 bases; J trimming: 0 bases; junction bases outside the gene matches: 9. Here the CDR3 DNA reads TGTGCCAGCAGCTGGGACAGACGTTTTAGCTCCTACAATGAGCAGTTCTTC. It yields the protein CASSWDRRFSSYNEQFF.